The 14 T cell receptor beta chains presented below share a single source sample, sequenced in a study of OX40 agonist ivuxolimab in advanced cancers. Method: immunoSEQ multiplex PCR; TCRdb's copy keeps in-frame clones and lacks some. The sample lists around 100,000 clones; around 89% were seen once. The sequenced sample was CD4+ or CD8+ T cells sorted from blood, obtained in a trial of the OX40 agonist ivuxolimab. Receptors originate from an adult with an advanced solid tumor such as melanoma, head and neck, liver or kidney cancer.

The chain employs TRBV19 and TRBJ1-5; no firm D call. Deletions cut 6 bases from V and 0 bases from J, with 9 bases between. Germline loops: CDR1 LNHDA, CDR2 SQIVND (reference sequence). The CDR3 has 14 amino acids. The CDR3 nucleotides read TGTGCCAGTAGCAGGCCTTCTAGCAATCAGCCCCAGCATTTT. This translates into CASSRPSSNQPQHF. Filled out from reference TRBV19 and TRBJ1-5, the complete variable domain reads DGGITQSPKYLFRKEGQNVTLSCEQNLNHDAMYWYRQDPGQGLRLIYYSQIVNDFQKGDIAEGYSVSREKKESFPLTVTSAQKNPTAFYLCASSRPSSNQPQHFGDGTRLSIL.

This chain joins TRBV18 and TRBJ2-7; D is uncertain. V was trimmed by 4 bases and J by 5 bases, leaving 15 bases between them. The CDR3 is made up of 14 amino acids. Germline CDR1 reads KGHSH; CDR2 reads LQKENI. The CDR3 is CASSRQSSVHEQYF. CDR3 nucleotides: TGTGCCAGCTCACGTCAATCCAGTGTGCACGAGCAGTACTTC.

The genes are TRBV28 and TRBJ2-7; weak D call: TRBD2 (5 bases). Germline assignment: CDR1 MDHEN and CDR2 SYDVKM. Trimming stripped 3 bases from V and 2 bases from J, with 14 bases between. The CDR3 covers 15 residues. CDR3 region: CASSLTGFSAYEQYF. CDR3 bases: TGTGCCAGCAGTTTGACCGGGTTTAGCGCCTACGAGCAGTACTTC. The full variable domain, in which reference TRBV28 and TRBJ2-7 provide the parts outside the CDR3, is DVKVTQSSRYLVKRTGEKVFLECVQDMDHENMFWYRQDPGLGLRLIYFSYDVKMKEKGDIPEGYSVSREKKERFSLILESASTNQTSMYLCASSLTGFSAYEQYFGPGTRLTVT.

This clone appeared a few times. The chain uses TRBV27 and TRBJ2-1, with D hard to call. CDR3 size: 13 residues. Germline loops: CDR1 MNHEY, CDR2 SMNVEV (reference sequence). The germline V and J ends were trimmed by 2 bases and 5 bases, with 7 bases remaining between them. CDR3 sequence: CASSLIGNNEQFF. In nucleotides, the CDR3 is TGTGCCAGCAGTTTAATCGGCAACAATGAGCAGTTCTTC.

The CDR3 region has the DNA TGTGCCAGCAGCTTGGGGGGTAAGGGCAGTGAGCAGTTCTTC. Protein: CASSLGGKGSEQFF. The chain has TRBV11-2 and TRBJ2-1, with a tentative D call TRBD2 (6 bases). CDR1 and CDR2 from the germline V gene are SGHAT and FQNNGV. CDR3 size: 14 residues. Between the trimmed V and J ends, which lost 3 bases and 9 bases, there was a span of 15 bases.

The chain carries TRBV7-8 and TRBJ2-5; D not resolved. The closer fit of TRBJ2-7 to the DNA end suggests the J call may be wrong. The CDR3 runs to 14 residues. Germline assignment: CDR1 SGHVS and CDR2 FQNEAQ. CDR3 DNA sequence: TGTGCCAGCAGCTTAGTTGCGGATACCTACGAGCAGTACTTC. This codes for CASSLVADTYEQYF.

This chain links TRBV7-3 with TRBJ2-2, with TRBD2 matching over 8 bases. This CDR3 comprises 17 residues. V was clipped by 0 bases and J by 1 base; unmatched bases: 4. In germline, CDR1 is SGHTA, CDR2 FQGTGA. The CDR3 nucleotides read TGTGCCAGCAGCTTAACTCCTAGCGGGCGGAACACCGGGGAGCTGTTTTTT. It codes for CASSLTPSGRNTGELFF.

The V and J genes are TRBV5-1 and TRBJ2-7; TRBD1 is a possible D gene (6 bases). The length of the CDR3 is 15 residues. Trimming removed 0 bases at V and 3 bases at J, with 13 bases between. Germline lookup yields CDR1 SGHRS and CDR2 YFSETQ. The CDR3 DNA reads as TGCGCCAGCAGCTTGGTCCCAGGGGACGGCTACGAGCAGTACTTC. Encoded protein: CASSLVPGDGYEQYF.

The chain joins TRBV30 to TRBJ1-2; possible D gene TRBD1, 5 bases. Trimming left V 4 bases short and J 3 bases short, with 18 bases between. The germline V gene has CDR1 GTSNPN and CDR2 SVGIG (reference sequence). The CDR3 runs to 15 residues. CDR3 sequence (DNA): TGTGCCTGGATCCCCCTGGGGGTAGGCGACTATGGCTACACCTTC. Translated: CAWIPLGVGDYGYTF. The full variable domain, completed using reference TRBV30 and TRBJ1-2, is SQTIHQWPATLVQPVGSPLSLECTVEGTSNPNLYWYRQAAGRGLQLLFYSVGIGQISSEVPQNLSASRPQDRQFILSSKKLLLSDSGFYLCAWIPLGVGDYGYTFGSGTRLTVV.

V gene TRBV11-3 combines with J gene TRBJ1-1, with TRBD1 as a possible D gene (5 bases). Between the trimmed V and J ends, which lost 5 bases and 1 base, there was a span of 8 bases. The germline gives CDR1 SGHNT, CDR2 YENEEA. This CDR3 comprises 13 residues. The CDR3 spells CASSQTGNTEAFF. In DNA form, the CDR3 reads TGTGCCAGCAGCCAAACAGGGAACACTGAAGCTTTCTTT.

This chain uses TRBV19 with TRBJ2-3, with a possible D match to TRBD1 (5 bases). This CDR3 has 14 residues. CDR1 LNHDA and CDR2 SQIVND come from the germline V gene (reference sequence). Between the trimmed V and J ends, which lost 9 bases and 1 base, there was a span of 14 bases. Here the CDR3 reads CASNPGWGTDTQYF. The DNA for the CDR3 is TGTGCCAGCAATCCAGGGTGGGGCACAGATACGCAGTATTTT.

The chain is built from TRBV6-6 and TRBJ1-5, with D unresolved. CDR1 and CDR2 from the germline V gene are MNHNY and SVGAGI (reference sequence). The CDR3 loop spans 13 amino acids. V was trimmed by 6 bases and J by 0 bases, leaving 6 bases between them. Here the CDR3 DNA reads TGTGCCAGCAGCAAGTATAGCAATCAGCCCCAGCATTTT. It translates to CASSKYSNQPQHF.

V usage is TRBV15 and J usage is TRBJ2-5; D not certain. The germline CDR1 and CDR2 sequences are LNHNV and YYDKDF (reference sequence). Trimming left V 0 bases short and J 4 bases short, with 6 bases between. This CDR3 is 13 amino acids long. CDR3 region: CATSRDRRETQYF. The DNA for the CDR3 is TGTGCCACCAGCAGAGATCGAAGAGAGACCCAGTACTTC.

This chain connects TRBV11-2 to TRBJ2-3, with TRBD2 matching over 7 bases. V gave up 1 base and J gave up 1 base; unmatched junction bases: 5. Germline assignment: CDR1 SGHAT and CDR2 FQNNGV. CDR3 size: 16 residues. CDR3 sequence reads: CASSLGTRGGTDTQYF. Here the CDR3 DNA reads TGTGCCAGCAGCTTAGGGACTAGAGGTGGCACAGATACGCAGTATTTT.